This T cell receptor beta chain was recovered during a study of T cells in Graves' hyperthyroidism and ophthalmopathy. This clonotype was observed at least ten times. TCR beta CDR3 regions were amplified from RNA. The HTBI set primed first-round TCR CDR3 RT-PCR. TCRdb ran MiXCR on the multiplex PCR reads and lists one entry per CDR3 protein. The sample has approximately 410,000 distinct CDR3 sequences; approximately 15% are singletons. CDR3 length: 14 amino acids. CDR1 is MNHNS and CDR2 is SASEGT in the germline V gene. Trimming shortened V by 2 bases and J by 1 base, and 8 bases separated the two germline ends.

This chain connects TRBV6-1 to TRBJ1-1; D remains unclear. The TCR comes from a woman under 30 with Graves' hyperthyroidism. Sequenced input: blood. The CDR3 nucleotides read TGTGCCAGCAGTGAACTTGGGCAGAACACTGAAGCTTTCTTT. Residues: CASSELGQNTEAFF.